This entry lists 5 T cell receptor beta chains sequenced from one sample in a study of shared clonotypes between healthy human individuals. The method was immunoSEQ multiplex PCR; TCRdb's version includes in-frame clones alone and lacks a portion of them. Of around 1.1 million clones in the sample, approximately 80% were seen once. Sequencing was done on a sample of memory CD4+ T cells from PBMCs. Subset here: CD45RA-negative fraction. All receptors derive from a man younger than 35 in good health. Some clones in this sample may be carry-over from other donors' samples.

The CDR3 nucleotides read TGTGCCAGTAGGCCCCAGGGCACAGATACGCAGTATTTT. Protein product: CASRPQGTDTQYF. The V gene is TRBV19, the J gene TRBJ2-3; unclear D gene. This CDR3 region has 13 residues. CDR1 is LNHDA, CDR2 SQIVND, per germline (reference sequence). V was shortened by 6 bases and J by 1 base, with 8 bases between the two germline ends.

Comments on this clone: Distinct nucleotide sequences in the sample also encode this CDR3. The genes are TRBV5-1 and TRBJ2-5, with D unresolved. The V end lost 0 bases, the J end lost 3 bases, and 6 bases lay between the germline ends. The CDR3 loop spans 13 amino acids. CDR1 is SGHRS, CDR2 YFSETQ, per germline. CDR3 region: CASSLGGEETQYF. The CDR3 DNA reads as TGCGCCAGCAGCTTGGGAGGCGAAGAGACCCAGTACTTC.

This chain uses TRBV11-2 with TRBJ2-7; D ambiguous. This CDR3 has 12 amino acids. Germline CDR1 is SGHAT and CDR2 is FQNNGV. V lost 5 bases and J lost 6, with 11 bases in between. CDR3 protein: CASSAGWAEQYF. The CDR3 region has the DNA TGTGCCAGCAGCGCCGGATGGGCCGAGCAGTACTTC.

V is TRBV5-1 and J is TRBJ1-3; 9 nucleotides align to TRBD1. Unmatched junction bases numbered 6, after V lost 4 bases and J lost 4 bases. This CDR3 has 15 residues. Germline V gene sequence: CDR1 SGHRS, CDR2 YFSETQ. In DNA form, the CDR3 reads TGCGCCAGCAGCACAGGGGGCGCGAACGGAAACACCATATATTTT. This encodes CASSTGGANGNTIYF.

The chain couples TRBV5-4 to TRBJ2-7; either TRBD1 or TRBD2 may supply D (5 bases each). The V gene lost 1 base and the J gene lost 4 bases, with 12 bases spanning the gap. CDR1 and CDR2 (germline): SGHNT, YYREEE (reference sequence). This CDR3 spans 14 amino acids. The CDR3 protein is CASSLIGREYEQYF. The CDR3 nucleotides are TGTGCCAGCAGCTTGATCGGCAGGGAGTACGAGCAGTACTTC.